The 8 T cell receptor beta chains reported below all come from one sample, sequenced in a study of cytomegalovirus exposure and HLA in healthy donors. Amplification used 60 Vbeta primers and 13 Jbeta primers. Clones were read by immunoSEQ multiplex PCR, and TCRdb kept only the in-frame ones, dropping some. The table records 130,000 or so clones, around 72% of them present only once. Sequenced material: PBMCs. The receptors were sampled from a man younger than 35 in good health and CMV-seropositive.

This chain links TRBV25-1 with TRBJ1-6, with 12 bases identical to TRBD1. V was clipped by 9 bases and J by 10 bases; unmatched bases: 7. The CDR3 totals 14 residues. In germline, CDR1 is MGHDK, CDR2 SYGVNS. The CDR3 DNA is TGTGCCAGTCGGGGACAGGGGGCTTTGTCACCCCTCCACTTT. It translates to CASRGQGALSPLHF.

Only a few counts were recorded for this clone. The genes are TRBV2 and TRBJ1-4; D not certain. V lost 7 bases, J lost 4 bases, and 10 bases lay in between. Germline V gene data show CDR1 as SNHLY and CDR2 as FYNNEI. The length of the CDR3 is 13 residues. The CDR3 sequence is CASKQQLNEKLFF. Written as DNA, the CDR3 is TGTGCCAGCAAGCAACAGCTTAATGAAAAACTGTTTTTT.

The chain combines TRBV28 with TRBJ2-7; D gene uncertain. V was trimmed by 3 bases and J by 4 bases, leaving 7 bases between them. CDR3 length: 12 residues. CDR1 is MDHEN and CDR2 is SYDVKM in the germline V gene. DNA for the CDR3: TGTGCCAGCAGTTTTGGAGTGTACGAGCAGTACTTC. It is translated as CASSFGVYEQYF.

The chain is built from TRBV6-5 and TRBJ2-2; TRBD2 aligns across 7 bases. Trimming cost V 6 bases and J 4 bases; bases outside gene matches: 5. Germline CDR1 MNHEY, CDR2 SVGAGI. The CDR3 has 14 amino acids. For the CDR3, the DNA is TGTGCCAGCAGCTCGGGGGGTAGCACCGGGGAGCTGTTTTTT. Amino acid sequence: CASSSGGSTGELFF.

The V call is TRBV5-1, the J call TRBJ1-3; no clear D gene. V dropped 2 bases and J dropped 0 bases, with 9 bases sitting between them. The CDR3 totals 15 residues. The V gene's germline CDR1 is SGHRS and CDR2 YFSETQ. The chain's CDR3 is CASSFTSDSGNTIYF. In DNA form, the CDR3 reads TGCGCCAGCAGCTTTACCAGCGACTCTGGAAACACCATATATTTT. Drawing the rest from reference TRBV5-1 and TRBJ1-3, the complete variable domain is KAGVTQTPRYLIKTRGQQVTLSCSPISGHRSVSWYQQTPGQGLQFLFEYFSETQRNKGNFPGRFSGRQFSNSRSEMNVSTLELGDSALYLCASSFTSDSGNTIYFGEGSWLTVV.

This clone was found a few times. The rearrangement links TRBV6-6 to TRBJ2-2; TRBD1 is a possible D gene (5 bases). V was cut by 6 bases and J by 7 bases, with 9 bases left in between. This CDR3 region has 12 residues. Germline CDR1 and CDR2: MNHNY and SVGAGI (reference sequence). Here the CDR3 reads CASSSDSGELFF. CDR3 sequence (DNA): TGTGCCAGCAGCAGCGACAGCGGGGAGCTGTTTTTT.

Here the CDR3 reads CASSWSPTRTQETQYF. In DNA form, the CDR3 reads TGTGCCAGCAGTTGGAGCCCCACTAGGACTCAAGAGACCCAGTACTTC. The V call is TRBV6-5, the J call TRBJ2-5, with D tentatively TRBD2 (5 bases). The CDR3 contains 16 residues. Germline CDR1 is MNHEY and CDR2 is SVGAGI. With 4 bases removed from V and 2 bases from J, the gap between germline ends came to 17 bases.

The chain carries TRBV19 and TRBJ2-5, with D perhaps TRBD1 (6 bases). V was shortened by 3 bases and J by 5 bases, with 7 bases between the two germline ends. This CDR3 comprises 12 residues. Germline lookup yields CDR1 LNHDA and CDR2 SQIVND (reference sequence). In DNA form, the CDR3 reads TGTGCCAGTAGTATGCAGGGGGAGACCCAGTACTTC. Translated: CASSMQGETQYF. The variable domain in full, completed from reference TRBV19 and TRBJ2-5, reads DGGITQSPKYLFRKEGQNVTLSCEQNLNHDAMYWYRQDPGQGLRLIYYSQIVNDFQKGDIAEGYSVSREKKESFPLTVTSAQKNPTAFYLCASSMQGETQYFGPGTRLLVL.